This T cell receptor (beta chain) was identified during a study of response to subunit inactivated influenza vaccine. Study observations and caveats: T cells newly recruited by each seasonal influenza vaccination are few, the authors suggested.

TCRdb recomputed calls from the RT-PCR reads with MiXCR, one row per CDR3 protein. The table has roughly 780,000 distinct CDR3 sequences, about 18% seen once; the top ten hold under 13%. A word on this clonotype: Its cognate antigen is unknown.

The origin of this receptor is a man aged 45 to 65 who received an inactivated influenza vaccine. The source material was PBMCs from blood, sampled 4 to 6 days after vaccination.

The CDR3 loop reads CASSILSGGEQFF. The CDR3, as DNA: TGTGCCAGCAGCATACTGAGCGGGGGCGAGCAGTTCTTC. The gene calls are TRBV9 and TRBJ2-1, with 8 nucleotides matching TRBD2. From germline, CDR1 is SGDLS and CDR2 YYNGEE. Trimming cost V 4 bases and J 10 bases; bases outside gene matches: 7. This CDR3 has 13 amino acids.